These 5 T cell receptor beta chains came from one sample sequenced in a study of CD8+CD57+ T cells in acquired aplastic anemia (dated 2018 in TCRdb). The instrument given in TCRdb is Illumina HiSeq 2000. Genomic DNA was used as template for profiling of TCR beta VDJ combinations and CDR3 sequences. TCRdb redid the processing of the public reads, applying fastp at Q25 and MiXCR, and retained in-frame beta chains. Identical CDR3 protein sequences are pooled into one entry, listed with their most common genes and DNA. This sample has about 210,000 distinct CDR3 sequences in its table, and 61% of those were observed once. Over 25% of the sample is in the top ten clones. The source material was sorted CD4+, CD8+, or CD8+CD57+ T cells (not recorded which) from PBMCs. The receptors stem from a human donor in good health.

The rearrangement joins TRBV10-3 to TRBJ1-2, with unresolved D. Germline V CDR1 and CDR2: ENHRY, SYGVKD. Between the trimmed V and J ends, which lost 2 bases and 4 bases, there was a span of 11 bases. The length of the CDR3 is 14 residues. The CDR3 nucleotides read TGTGCCATCAGTGAGGAGACGGACCGCTATGGCTACACCTTC. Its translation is CAISEETDRYGYTF.

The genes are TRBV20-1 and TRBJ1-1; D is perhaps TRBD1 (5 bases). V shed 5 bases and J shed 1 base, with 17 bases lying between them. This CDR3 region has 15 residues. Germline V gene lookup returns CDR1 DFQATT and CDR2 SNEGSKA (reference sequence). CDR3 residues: CSARGMTDANTEAFF. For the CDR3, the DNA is TGCAGTGCTCGAGGGATGACAGATGCGAACACTGAAGCTTTCTTT.

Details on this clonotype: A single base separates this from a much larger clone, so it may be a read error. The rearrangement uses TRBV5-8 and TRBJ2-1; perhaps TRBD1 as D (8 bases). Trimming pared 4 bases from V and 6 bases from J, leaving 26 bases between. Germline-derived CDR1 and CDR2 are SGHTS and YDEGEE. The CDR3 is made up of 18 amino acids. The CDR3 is CASSPTRTGGAFGNEQFF. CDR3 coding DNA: TGTGCCAGCAGCCCAACGCGTACAGGGGGGGCCTTTGGCAATGAGCAGTTCTTC.

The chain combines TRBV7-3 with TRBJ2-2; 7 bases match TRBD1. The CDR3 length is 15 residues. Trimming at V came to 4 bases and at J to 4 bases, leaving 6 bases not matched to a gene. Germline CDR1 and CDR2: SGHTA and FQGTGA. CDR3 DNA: TGTGCCAGCAGCTCCCCACAGGGGACCACCGGGGAGCTGTTTTTT. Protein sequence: CASSSPQGTTGELFF.

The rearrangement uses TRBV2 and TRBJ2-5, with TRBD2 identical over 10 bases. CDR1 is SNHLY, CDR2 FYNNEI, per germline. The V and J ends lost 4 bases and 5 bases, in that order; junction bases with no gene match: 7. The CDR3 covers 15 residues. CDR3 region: CASSVGSGGGETQYF. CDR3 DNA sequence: TGTGCCAGCAGTGTCGGCAGCGGGGGGGGGGAGACCCAGTACTTC. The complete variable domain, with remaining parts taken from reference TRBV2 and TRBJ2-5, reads EPEVTQTPSHQVTQMGQEVILRCVPISNHLYFYWYRQILGQKVEFLVSFYNNEISEKSEIFDDQFSVERPDGSNFTLKIRSTKLEDSAMYFCASSVGSGGGETQYFGPGTRLLVL.